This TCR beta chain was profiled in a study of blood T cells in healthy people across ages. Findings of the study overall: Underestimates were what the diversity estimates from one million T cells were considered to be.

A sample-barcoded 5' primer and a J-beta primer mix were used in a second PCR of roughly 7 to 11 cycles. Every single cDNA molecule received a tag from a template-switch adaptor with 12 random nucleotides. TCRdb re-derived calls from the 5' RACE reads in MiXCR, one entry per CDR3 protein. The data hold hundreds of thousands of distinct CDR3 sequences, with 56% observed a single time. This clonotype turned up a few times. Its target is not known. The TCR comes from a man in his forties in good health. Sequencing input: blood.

DNA for the CDR3: TGCGCCAGCAGCCAAGGACTGGTGAGCTCCTACGAGCAGTACTTC. It codes for CASSQGLVSSYEQYF. The genes are TRBV4-3 and TRBJ2-7; D gene unclear. Looked up from germline, CDR1 is LGHNA and CDR2 is YSLEER. Trimming pared 1 base from V and 0 bases from J, leaving 10 bases between. The CDR3 totals 15 residues.